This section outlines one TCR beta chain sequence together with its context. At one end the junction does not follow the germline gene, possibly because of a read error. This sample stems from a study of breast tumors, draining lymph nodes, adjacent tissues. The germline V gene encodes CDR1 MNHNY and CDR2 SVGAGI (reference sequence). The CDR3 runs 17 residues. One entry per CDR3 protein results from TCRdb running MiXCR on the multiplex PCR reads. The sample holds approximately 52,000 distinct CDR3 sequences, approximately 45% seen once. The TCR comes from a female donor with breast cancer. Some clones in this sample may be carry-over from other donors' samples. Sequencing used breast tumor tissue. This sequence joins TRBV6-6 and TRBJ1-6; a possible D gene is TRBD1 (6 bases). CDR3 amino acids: CASSGQGRTTHNSPFHF. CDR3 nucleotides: TGTGCCAGCAGTGGCCAGGGGAGGACGACCCATAATTCACCCTTCCACTTT.